The sequence of this TCR beta chain was determined in a study of cytomegalovirus exposure and HLA in healthy donors. General observations from the study: Researchers catalogued 150 or so TCR beta chains as cytomegalovirus-associated.

The junction had 5 bases not matched to a gene; V was cut back by 2 bases and J by 5 bases. Per the germline V gene, CDR1 is SGHAT and CDR2 is FQNNGV. CDR3 length equals 15 residues. About this clone: Its target is not known.

Data came from immunoSEQ multiplex PCR; TCRdb stores just in-frame clones and leaves some out. The sample consists of nearly 110,000 clones, about 85% of them appearing once. This chain connects TRBV11-2 to TRBJ2-5, with 10 bases identical to TRBD2. The receptor was isolated from a woman aged 18-29 years in good health and CMV-seropositive. The material sequenced was PBMCs. The CDR3 DNA reads as TGTGCCAGCAGCTTATTAGCGGGGGGCGGGGAGACCCAGTACTTC. Translation gives CASSLLAGGGETQYF. The complete variable domain, with remaining parts taken from reference TRBV11-2 and TRBJ2-5, reads EAGVAQSPRYKIIEKRQSVAFWCNPISGHATLYWYQQILGQGPKLLIQFQNNGVVDDSQLPKDRFSAERLKGVDSTLKIQPAKLEDSAVYLCASSLLAGGGETQYFGPGTRLLVL.